This TCR beta chain originates from a study of neoadjuvant anti-PD-1 for oral cavity cancer. Study-wide context: Patients without progression got a fourth dose around day 43.

Study observations and caveats: Only a few patients per response group were TCR-analyzed; validation needed. Greater tumor shrinkage accompanied bigger post-treatment sizes of preexisting clones.

Time point noted: after neoadjuvant nivolumab, at surgical resection. This clone showed up just a few times. What it recognizes is unknown. TCRdb's table, derived via immunoSEQ multiplex PCR, lists solely in-frame clones and lacks some. The table has some 15,000 clones, under 40% seen once. The TCR originated in a person aged 40-85 years with oral cavity squamous cell carcinoma. The material sequenced was tumor tissue, taken after nivolumab (anti-PD-1) treatment.

Written as DNA, the CDR3 is TGTGCCAGCAGCCCCCGATCGGTCCGGGGGGATTCACCCCTCCACTTT. The encoded protein is CASSPRSVRGDSPLHF. This chain joins TRBV5-6 and TRBJ1-6; D is possibly TRBD1 (5 bases). Germline-derived CDR1 and CDR2 are SGHDT and YYEEEE. V was cut by 4 bases and J by 8 bases, with 19 bases left in between. CDR3 size: 16 residues. Supplemented by reference TRBV5-6 and TRBJ1-6, the full variable domain reads DAGVTQSPTHLIKTRGQQVTLRCSPKSGHDTVSWYQQALGQGPQFIFQYYEEEERQRGNFPDRFSGHQFPNYSSELNVNALLLGDSALYLCASSPRSVRGDSPLHFGNGTRLTVT.